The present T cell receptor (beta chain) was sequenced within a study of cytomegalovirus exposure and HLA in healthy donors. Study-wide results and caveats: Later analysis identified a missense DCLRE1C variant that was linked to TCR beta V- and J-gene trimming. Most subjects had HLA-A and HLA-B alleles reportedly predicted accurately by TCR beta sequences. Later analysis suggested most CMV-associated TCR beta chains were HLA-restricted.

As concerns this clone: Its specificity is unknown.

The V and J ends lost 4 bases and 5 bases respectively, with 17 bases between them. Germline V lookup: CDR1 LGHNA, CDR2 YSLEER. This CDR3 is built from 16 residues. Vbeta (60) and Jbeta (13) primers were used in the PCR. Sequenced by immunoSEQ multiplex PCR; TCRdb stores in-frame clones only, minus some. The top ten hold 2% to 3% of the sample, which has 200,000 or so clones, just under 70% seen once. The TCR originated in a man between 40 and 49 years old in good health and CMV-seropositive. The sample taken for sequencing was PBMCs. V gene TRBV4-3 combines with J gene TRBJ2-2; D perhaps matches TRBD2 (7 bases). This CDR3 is CASSPRGGGRTGELFF. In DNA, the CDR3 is TGCGCCAGCAGCCCCCGAGGGGGGGGCCGGACCGGGGAGCTGTTTTTT.